Presented here are 26 T cell receptor beta chains from one specimen sequenced in a study of T cells in Graves' hyperthyroidism and ophthalmopathy. RNA transcripts yielded amplified TCR beta CDR3 regions. The TCR CDR3 first-round RT-PCR relied on the HTBI primer set. TCRdb recomputed calls from the multiplex PCR reads with MiXCR, one row per CDR3 protein. The sample carries 500,000 to 750,000 distinct CDR3 sequences, around 14% recorded once. Sequencing was done on a sample of blood. Receptors were obtained from a young woman with Graves' hyperthyroidism.

Ten or more counts support this clonotype. The chain employs TRBV7-2 and TRBJ2-3; no reliable D call. The CDR3 contains 13 residues. The germline V and J ends were trimmed by 3 bases and 2 bases, with 6 bases remaining between them. Germline values: CDR1 SGHTA, CDR2 FQGNSA. The DNA of the CDR3 is TGTGCCAGCAGCTTCCCCTTCACAGATACGCAGTATTTT. As protein: CASSFPFTDTQYF.

This rearrangement joins TRBV9 to TRBJ1-4, with D perhaps TRBD1 (5 bases). Between the trimmed V and J ends, which lost 2 bases and 3 bases, there was a span of 14 bases. The CDR3 runs to 16 residues. CDR1 SGDLS and CDR2 YYNGEE come from the germline V gene. The CDR3 region has the DNA TGTGCCAGCAGCGTCGCGTGGGGGACCGCTAATGAAAAACTGTTTTTT. Amino acids: CASSVAWGTANEKLFF.

Only a few counts were recorded for this clonotype. V usage is TRBV4-2 and J usage is TRBJ2-1; D is undetermined. V lost 3 bases to trimming and J lost 6 bases, with 21 bases between them. CDR1 and CDR2 (germline): LGHNA, YNFKEQ. This CDR3 has 17 amino acids. The CDR3 nucleotides are TGTGCCAGCAGCCAGTCGTACAGTTCTGCGAATTCCAATGAGCAGTTCTTC. It codes for CASSQSYSSANSNEQFF.

This clonotype turned up a few times. The rearrangement uses TRBV13 and TRBJ2-3; 7 bases align to TRBD2. Germline V gene data show CDR1 as PRHDT and CDR2 as FYEKMQ (reference sequence). This CDR3 comprises 13 residues. The trim removed 2 bases at V and 5 bases at J, leaving 1 base unmatched. The CDR3 sequence is CASSLIAGDTQYF. DNA of the CDR3: TGTGCCAGCAGCTTAATAGCGGGAGATACGCAGTATTTT.

This clonotype showed up many times. The chain employs TRBV20-1 and TRBJ2-2; D is perhaps TRBD2 (5 bases). The CDR3 covers 15 residues. CDR1 and CDR2 (germline): DFQATT, SNEGSKA (reference sequence). With 3 bases removed from V and 0 bases from J, the gap between germline ends came to 11 bases. The CDR3 nucleotides are TGCAGTGCTAGTGATAGCGAATCGAACACCGGGGAGCTGTTTTTT. As protein: CSASDSESNTGELFF.

The J gene is TRBJ2-2, the V gene TRBV7-2, with 14 positions matching TRBD2. The V gene end was trimmed by 5 bases and the J gene end by 7 bases; junction bases not matched to a gene: 15. This CDR3 region has 19 residues. Per germline, CDR1 SGHTA and CDR2 FQGNSA. For the CDR3, the DNA is TGTGCCAGCAGCCGTCCCGACGACCCCGGGACTAGCGGGAGCGGGGAGCTGTTTTTT. Residues: CASSRPDDPGTSGSGELFF.

This rearrangement joins TRBV2 to TRBJ2-3, with 14 bases lining up with TRBD2. Germline CDR1 reads SNHLY; CDR2 reads FYNNEI. Trimming removed 0 bases from V and 2 bases from J; junction bases left unmatched: 10. The CDR3 covers 20 residues. For the CDR3, the DNA is TGTGCCAGCAGTGAAGCTTGGGGGACTAGCGGGAGCCGTCACACAGATACGCAGTATTTT. Its translation: CASSEAWGTSGSRHTDTQYF.

This clonotype has just a few counts. The chain recombines TRBV15 with TRBJ2-1; maybe TRBD2 (6 bases). In germline, CDR1 is LNHNV, CDR2 YYDKDF (reference sequence). V lost 1 base and J 7 bases, leaving 14 bases between the germline ends. The CDR3 is 15 amino acids. This chain's CDR3 is CATSRVTGEWNEQFF. CDR3 in DNA: TGTGCCACCAGCAGAGTAACGGGAGAATGGAATGAGCAGTTCTTC. Supplemented by reference TRBV15 and TRBJ2-1, the full variable domain reads DAMVIQNPRYQVTQFGKPVTLSCSQTLNHNVMYWYQQKSSQAPKLLFHYYDKDFNNEADTPDNFQSRRPNTSFCFLDIRSPGLGDTAMYLCATSRVTGEWNEQFFGPGTRLTVL.

This clonotype has a count of ten or more. The chain has TRBV7-2 and TRBJ2-7; D not certain. The CDR3 is 14 residues long. Trimming left V 2 bases short and J 4 bases short, with 12 bases between. Germline loops: CDR1 SGHTA, CDR2 FQGNSA. This chain's CDR3 is CASSLWVVGYEQYF. The CDR3 region has the DNA TGTGCCAGCAGCTTATGGGTTGTTGGTTACGAGCAGTACTTC. The variable domain in full, with the rest retrieved from reference TRBV7-2 and TRBJ2-7, is GAGVSQSPSNKVTEKGKDVELRCDPISGHTALYWYRQSLGQGLEFLIYFQGNSAPDKSGLPSDRFSAERTGGSVSTLTIQRTQQEDSAVYLCASSLWVVGYEQYFGPGTRLTVT.

Many counts were recorded for this clonotype. The chain has TRBV28 and TRBJ2-7; TRBD1 matches at 10 bases. V shed 3 bases and J 7 bases; nucleotides not matched to a gene: 12. Per germline, CDR1 MDHEN and CDR2 SYDVKM. The CDR3 is 16 amino acids. The CDR3 loop is CASSFSTGTGAYEQYF. Here the CDR3 DNA reads TGTGCCAGCAGTTTTTCTACCGGGACAGGGGCTTATGAGCAGTACTTC.

In nucleotides, the CDR3 is TGTGCCAGCAGTTTACGTGCACAGTCGAGCTCCTACGAGCAGTACTTC. Protein: CASSLRAQSSSYEQYF. J is TRBJ2-7 and V is TRBV27; D is uncertain. CDR1 and CDR2 (germline): MNHEY, SMNVEV (reference sequence). The CDR3 contains 16 residues. Trimming stripped 2 bases from V and 0 bases from J, with 14 bases between.

This clonotype was picked up a small number of times. The V gene is TRBV12-3 or TRBV12-4, the J gene TRBJ2-5; 7 nucleotides line up with TRBD1. The trim removed 5 bases at V and 3 bases at J, leaving 3 bases unmatched. The CDR3 has 13 residues. The CDR3 sequence: CASSEGQKETQYF. For the CDR3, the DNA is TGTGCCAGCAGTGAGGGACAGAAAGAGACCCAGTACTTC.

This clonotype occurred many times. The rearrangement uses TRBV20-1 and TRBJ1-1; TRBD1 matches at 7 bases. Germline CDR1 and CDR2: DFQATT and SNEGSKA (reference sequence). The V and J ends lost 5 bases and 5 bases, in that order; junction bases with no gene match: 2. The CDR3 covers 11 residues. CDR3: CSALGQTEAFF. CDR3 bases: TGCAGTGCTCTGGGACAGACTGAAGCTTTCTTT.

Comments on this clonotype: Given a much more abundant clone one base away, this may be a read error. This chain uses TRBV12-3 or TRBV12-4 with TRBJ2-1; the D is unclear. The CDR3 totals 16 residues. Trimming stripped 0 bases from V and 5 bases from J, with 14 bases between. The CDR3 region is CASSLAFNDRDNEQFF. CDR3 sequence (DNA): TGTGCCAGCAGTTTAGCCTTTAACGATCGAGACAATGAGCAGTTCTTC.

This clonotype was observed a few times. The rearrangement links TRBV5-5 to TRBJ1-1; tentative D call: TRBD1 (6 bases). The CDR3 is made up of 15 amino acids. Between the trimmed V and J ends, which lost 4 bases and 3 bases, there was a span of 16 bases. CDR1 SGHKS and CDR2 YYEKEE come from the germline V gene (reference sequence). This CDR3 is CASSRQGNGDTEAFF. The CDR3 DNA reads as TGTGCCAGCAGCAGGCAGGGGAACGGGGACACTGAAGCTTTCTTT.

This clonotype has just a few counts. The V gene is TRBV6-2 or TRBV6-3, the J gene TRBJ2-1; 7 bases fit TRBD2. V shed 6 bases and J 3 bases; nucleotides not matched to a gene: 5. Germline V gene lookup returns CDR1 MNHEY and CDR2 SVGEGT. The CDR3 spans 14 residues. As DNA, the CDR3 is TGTGCCAGCAGCCGCACTAGCGACTACAATGAGCAGTTCTTC. This encodes CASSRTSDYNEQFF.

Ten or more counts support this clonotype. V gene TRBV28 combines with J gene TRBJ1-1; D unresolved. This CDR3 is 15 amino acids long. Per germline, CDR1 MDHEN and CDR2 SYDVKM. The V and J ends lost 5 bases and 1 base respectively, with 14 bases between them. The CDR3 protein is CASSPRRWKNTEAFF. The DNA of the CDR3 is TGTGCCAGCAGTCCCCGAAGGTGGAAGAACACTGAAGCTTTCTTT.

This clonotype was counted many times. Written as DNA, the CDR3 is TGTGCCAGCAGTGAAACTAGCGAGACCTCCTACGAGCAGTACTTC. Amino acid sequence: CASSETSETSYEQYF. The chain employs TRBV28 and TRBJ2-7, with 7 nucleotides matching TRBD2. J lost 0 bases, V lost 5 bases, and 7 bases had no gene match. The germline CDR1 and CDR2 sequences are MDHEN and SYDVKM. The CDR3 is made up of 15 amino acids.

The rearrangement joins TRBV20-1 to TRBJ2-2; TRBD1 might be the D (5 bases). Trimming stripped 0 bases from V and 2 bases from J, with 13 bases between. The CDR3 runs to 16 residues. Germline CDR1 and CDR2: DFQATT and SNEGSKA (reference sequence). The CDR3 nucleotides are TGCAGTGCTAGAGATGGGGCAGGGCCCAACACCGGGGAGCTGTTTTTT. This gives the protein CSARDGAGPNTGELFF.

V gene TRBV2 combines with J gene TRBJ2-7, with 8 bases that match TRBD2. This CDR3 has 13 amino acids. The junction had 6 bases not matched to a gene; V was cut back by 5 bases and J by 6 bases. The V gene's germline CDR1 is SNHLY and CDR2 FYNNEI. The CDR3 DNA is TGTGCCAGCAGTTATGGACTAGCTGCCGAGCAGTACTTC. This codes for CASSYGLAAEQYF. Looking up the rest from reference TRBV2 and TRBJ2-7 gives the full variable domain: EPEVTQTPSHQVTQMGQEVILRCVPISNHLYFYWYRQILGQKVEFLVSFYNNEISEKSEIFDDQFSVERPDGSNFTLKIRSTKLEDSAMYFCASSYGLAAEQYFGPGTRLTVT.

The chain joins TRBV6-1 to TRBJ1-6, with 7 bases lining up with TRBD1. The V and J ends lost 7 bases and 7 bases, in that order; junction bases with no gene match: 7. The germline gives CDR1 MNHNS, CDR2 SASEGT. There are 14 residues in the CDR3. The CDR3 nucleotides are TGTGCCAGCACTGGACAGGCGCTGAATTCACCCCTCCACTTT. It translates to CASTGQALNSPLHF.

This clonotype was observed a handful of times. The rearrangement uses TRBV29-1 and TRBJ2-5; tentative D call: TRBD1 (5 bases). This CDR3 contains 13 residues. The V end lost 1 base, the J end lost 2 bases, and 8 bases lay between the germline ends. CDR1 is SQVTM, CDR2 ANQGSEA, per germline. CDR3 coding DNA: TGCAGCGTTGAAGGTTCAGGGCAAGAGACCCAGTACTTC. Residues: CSVEGSGQETQYF.

This clonotype was counted ten times or more. The V and J genes are TRBV5-1 and TRBJ2-7, with 7 bases identical to TRBD1. This CDR3 contains 16 residues. Germline CDR1 is SGHRS and CDR2 is YFSETQ. Trimming cost V 7 bases and J 1 base; bases outside gene matches: 14. The CDR3 nucleotides are TGCGCCAGCCCTCCGGACAGGTCCCCAACTTCCTACGAGCAGTACTTC. Translation gives CASPPDRSPTSYEQYF.

This clonotype has a count of ten or more. V and J are TRBV3-1 and TRBJ1-4; D is ambiguous. Looked up from germline, CDR1 is LGHDT and CDR2 is YNNKEL (reference sequence). Trimming left V 3 bases short and J 3 bases short, with 5 bases between. There are 13 residues in the CDR3. The CDR3: CASSHGPNEKLFF. The DNA of the CDR3 is TGTGCCAGCAGCCACGGACCTAATGAAAAACTGTTTTTT.

This clonotype was detected many times. The gene calls are TRBV6-1 and TRBJ2-7, with 7 bases identical to TRBD1. The CDR3 sequence is 15 residues long. The V gene's germline CDR1 is MNHNS and CDR2 SASEGT. The trim removed 6 bases at V and 3 bases at J, leaving 11 bases unmatched. CDR3 amino acids: CASRKRQGSGYEQYF. As DNA, the CDR3 is TGTGCCAGCAGGAAAAGACAGGGTTCTGGCTACGAGCAGTACTTC.

This chain links TRBV6-1 with TRBJ2-2; D uncertain. The CDR3 has 13 residues. Germline V lookup: CDR1 MNHNS, CDR2 SASEGT. The ends were cut back, 5 bases at V and 6 bases at J, with 10 bases in the middle. The CDR3 DNA sequence: TGTGCCAGCAGTTCGTATACAGCCGGGGAGCTGTTTTTT. It translates to CASSSYTAGELFF.